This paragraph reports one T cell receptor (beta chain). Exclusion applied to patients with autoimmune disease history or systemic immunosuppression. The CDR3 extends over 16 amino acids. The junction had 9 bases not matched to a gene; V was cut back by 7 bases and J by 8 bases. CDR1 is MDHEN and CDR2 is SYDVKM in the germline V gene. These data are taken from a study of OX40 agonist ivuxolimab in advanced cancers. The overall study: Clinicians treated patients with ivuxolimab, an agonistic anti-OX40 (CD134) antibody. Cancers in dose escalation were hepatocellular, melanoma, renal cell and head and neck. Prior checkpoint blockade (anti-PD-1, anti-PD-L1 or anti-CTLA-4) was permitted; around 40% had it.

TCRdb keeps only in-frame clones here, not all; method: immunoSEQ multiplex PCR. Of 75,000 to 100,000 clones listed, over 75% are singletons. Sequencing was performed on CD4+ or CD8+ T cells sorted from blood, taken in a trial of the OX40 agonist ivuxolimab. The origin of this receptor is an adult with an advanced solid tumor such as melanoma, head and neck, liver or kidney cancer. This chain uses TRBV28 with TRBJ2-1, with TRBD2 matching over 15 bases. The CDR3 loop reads CASIGRGLAGGYEQFF. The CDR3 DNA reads TGTGCCAGCATCGGACGGGGACTAGCGGGAGGCTATGAGCAGTTCTTC.